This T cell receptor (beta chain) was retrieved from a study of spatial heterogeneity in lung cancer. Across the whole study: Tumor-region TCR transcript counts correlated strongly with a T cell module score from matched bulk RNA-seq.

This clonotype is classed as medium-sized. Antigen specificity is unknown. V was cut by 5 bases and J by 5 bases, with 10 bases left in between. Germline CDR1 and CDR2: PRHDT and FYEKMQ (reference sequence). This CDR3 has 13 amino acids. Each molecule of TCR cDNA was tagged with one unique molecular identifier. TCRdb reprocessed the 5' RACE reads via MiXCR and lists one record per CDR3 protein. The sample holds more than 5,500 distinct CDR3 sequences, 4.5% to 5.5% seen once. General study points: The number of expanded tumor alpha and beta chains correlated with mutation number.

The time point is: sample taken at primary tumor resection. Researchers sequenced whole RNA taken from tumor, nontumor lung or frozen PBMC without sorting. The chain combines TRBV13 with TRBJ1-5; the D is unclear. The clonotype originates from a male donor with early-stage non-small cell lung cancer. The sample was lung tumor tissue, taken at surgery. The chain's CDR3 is CASSPRRDQPQHF. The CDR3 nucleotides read TGTGCCAGCAGCCCCCGGAGGGATCAGCCCCAGCATTTT.